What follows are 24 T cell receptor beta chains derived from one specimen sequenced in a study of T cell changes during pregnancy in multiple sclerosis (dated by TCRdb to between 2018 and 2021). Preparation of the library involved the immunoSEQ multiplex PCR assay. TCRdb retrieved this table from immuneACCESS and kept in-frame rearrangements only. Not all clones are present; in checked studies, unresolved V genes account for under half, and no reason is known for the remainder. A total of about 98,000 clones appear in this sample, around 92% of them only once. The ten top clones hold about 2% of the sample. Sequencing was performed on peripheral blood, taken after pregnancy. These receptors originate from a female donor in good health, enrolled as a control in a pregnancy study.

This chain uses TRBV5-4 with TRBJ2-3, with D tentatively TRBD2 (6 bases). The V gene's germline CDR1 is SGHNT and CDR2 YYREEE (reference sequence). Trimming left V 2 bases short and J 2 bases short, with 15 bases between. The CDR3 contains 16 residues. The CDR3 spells CASSFLGGGFTDTQYF. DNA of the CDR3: TGTGCCAGCAGCTTTCTGGGAGGAGGCTTCACAGATACGCAGTATTTT.

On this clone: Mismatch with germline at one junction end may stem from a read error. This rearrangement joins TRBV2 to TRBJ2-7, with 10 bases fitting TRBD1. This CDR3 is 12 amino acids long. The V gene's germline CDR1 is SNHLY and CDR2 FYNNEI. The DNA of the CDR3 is TGTGCCAGCAGTGCCCGGGACAGGGGTGGTGACTTC. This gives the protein CASSARDRGGDF.

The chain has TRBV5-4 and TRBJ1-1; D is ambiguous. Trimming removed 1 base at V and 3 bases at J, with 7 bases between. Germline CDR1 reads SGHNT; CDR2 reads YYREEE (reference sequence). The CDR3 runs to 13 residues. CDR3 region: CASSLSRDTEAFF. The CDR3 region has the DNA TGTGCCAGCAGCTTGTCCCGGGACACTGAAGCTTTCTTT.

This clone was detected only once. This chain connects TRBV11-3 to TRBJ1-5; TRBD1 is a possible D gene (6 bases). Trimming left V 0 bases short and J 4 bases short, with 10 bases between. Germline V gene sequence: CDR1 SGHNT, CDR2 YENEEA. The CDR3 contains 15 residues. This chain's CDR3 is CASSLDRGVNQPQHF. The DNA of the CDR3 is TGTGCCAGCAGCTTAGACAGGGGAGTTAATCAGCCCCAGCATTTT.

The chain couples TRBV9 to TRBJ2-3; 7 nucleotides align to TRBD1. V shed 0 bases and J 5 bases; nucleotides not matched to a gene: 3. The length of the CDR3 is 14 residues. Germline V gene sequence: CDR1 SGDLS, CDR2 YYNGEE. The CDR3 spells CASSVVTGEDTQYF. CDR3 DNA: TGTGCCAGCAGCGTAGTTACAGGGGAAGATACGCAGTATTTT.

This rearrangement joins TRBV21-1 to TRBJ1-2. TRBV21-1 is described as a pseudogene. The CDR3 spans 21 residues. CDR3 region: CASSATKYRIYREGLPYGYTF. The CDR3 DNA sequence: TGTGCCAGCAGCGCAACTAAGTACAGGATTTATAGGGAGGGGCTCCCCTATGGCTACACCTTC.

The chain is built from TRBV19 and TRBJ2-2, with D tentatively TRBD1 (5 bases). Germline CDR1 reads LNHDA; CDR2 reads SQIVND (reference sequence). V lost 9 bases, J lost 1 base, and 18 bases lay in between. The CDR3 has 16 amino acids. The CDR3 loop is CASTLGVGWNTGELFF. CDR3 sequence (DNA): TGTGCCAGCACCCTAGGGGTTGGGTGGAACACCGGGGAGCTGTTTTTT. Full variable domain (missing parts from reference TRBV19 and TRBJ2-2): DGGITQSPKYLFRKEGQNVTLSCEQNLNHDAMYWYRQDPGQGLRLIYYSQIVNDFQKGDIAEGYSVSREKKESFPLTVTSAQKNPTAFYLCASTLGVGWNTGELFFGEGSRLTVL.

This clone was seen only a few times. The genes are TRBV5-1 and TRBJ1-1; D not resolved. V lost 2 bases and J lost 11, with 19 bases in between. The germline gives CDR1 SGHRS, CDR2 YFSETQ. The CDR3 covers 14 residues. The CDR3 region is CASSFQPTEMRAFF. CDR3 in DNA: TGCGCCAGCAGCTTCCAGCCGACGGAGATGAGGGCTTTCTTT.

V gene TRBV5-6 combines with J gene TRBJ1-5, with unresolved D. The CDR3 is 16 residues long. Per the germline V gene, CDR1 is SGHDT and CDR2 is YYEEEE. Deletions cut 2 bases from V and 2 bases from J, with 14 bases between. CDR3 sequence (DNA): TGTGCCAGCAGCTTTGGCTTGGAGGTGGGCAATCAGCCCCAGCATTTT. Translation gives CASSFGLEVGNQPQHF.

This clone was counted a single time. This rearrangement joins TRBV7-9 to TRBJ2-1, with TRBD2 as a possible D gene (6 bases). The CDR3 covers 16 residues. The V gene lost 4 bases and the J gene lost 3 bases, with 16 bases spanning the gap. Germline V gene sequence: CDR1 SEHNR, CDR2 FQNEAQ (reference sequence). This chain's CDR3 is CASSSPTGGDYNEQFF. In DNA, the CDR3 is TGTGCCAGCAGCTCCCCCACCGGGGGTGACTACAATGAGCAGTTCTTC.

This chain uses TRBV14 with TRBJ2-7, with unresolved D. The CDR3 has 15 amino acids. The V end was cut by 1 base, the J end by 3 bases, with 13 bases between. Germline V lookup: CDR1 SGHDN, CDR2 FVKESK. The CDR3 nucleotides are TGTGCCAGCAGCCAAGCGGCGGTTCTTTACTACGAGCAGTACTTC. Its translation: CASSQAAVLYYEQYF. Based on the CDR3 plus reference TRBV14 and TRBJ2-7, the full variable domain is EAGVTQFPSHSVIEKGQTVTLRCDPISGHDNLYWYRRVMGKEIKFLLHFVKESKQDESGMPNNRFLAERTGGTYSTLKVQPAELEDSGVYFCASSQAAVLYYEQYFGPGTRLTVT.

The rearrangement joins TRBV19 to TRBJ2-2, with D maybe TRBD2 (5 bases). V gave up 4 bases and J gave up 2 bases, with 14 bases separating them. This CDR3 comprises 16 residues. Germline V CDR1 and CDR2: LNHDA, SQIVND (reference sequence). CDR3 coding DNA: TGTGCCAGTAGTACCCAGCGGACTGCAAACACCGGGGAGCTGTTTTTT. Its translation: CASSTQRTANTGELFF.

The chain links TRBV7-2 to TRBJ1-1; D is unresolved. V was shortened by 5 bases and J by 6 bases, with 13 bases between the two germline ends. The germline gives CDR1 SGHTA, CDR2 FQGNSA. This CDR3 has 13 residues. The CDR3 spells CASSRPRSAEAFF. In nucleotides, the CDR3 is TGTGCCAGCAGCCGCCCCCGCTCGGCTGAAGCTTTCTTT. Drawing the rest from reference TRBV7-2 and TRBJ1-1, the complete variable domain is GAGVSQSPSNKVTEKGKDVELRCDPISGHTALYWYRQSLGQGLEFLIYFQGNSAPDKSGLPSDRFSAERTGGSVSTLTIQRTQQEDSAVYLCASSRPRSAEAFFGQGTRLTVV.

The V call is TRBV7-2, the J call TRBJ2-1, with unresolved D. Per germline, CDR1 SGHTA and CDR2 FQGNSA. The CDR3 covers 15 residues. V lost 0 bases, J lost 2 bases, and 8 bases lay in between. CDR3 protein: CASSLASSTYNEQFF. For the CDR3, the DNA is TGTGCCAGCAGCTTAGCTAGCAGCACCTACAATGAGCAGTTCTTC.

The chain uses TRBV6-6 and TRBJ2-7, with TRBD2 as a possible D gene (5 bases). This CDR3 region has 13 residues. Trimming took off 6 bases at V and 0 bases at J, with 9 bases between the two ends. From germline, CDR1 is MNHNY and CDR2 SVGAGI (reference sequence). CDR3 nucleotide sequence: TGTGCCAGCAGCCCAACTAGCTCCTACGAGCAGTACTTC. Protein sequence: CASSPTSSYEQYF.

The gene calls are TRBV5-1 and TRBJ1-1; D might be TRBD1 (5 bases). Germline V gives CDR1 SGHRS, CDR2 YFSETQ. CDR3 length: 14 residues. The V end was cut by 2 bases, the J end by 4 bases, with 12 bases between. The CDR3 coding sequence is TGCGCCAGCAGCTTTTCCGCAGGGCTCACTGAAGCTTTCTTT. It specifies CASSFSAGLTEAFF.

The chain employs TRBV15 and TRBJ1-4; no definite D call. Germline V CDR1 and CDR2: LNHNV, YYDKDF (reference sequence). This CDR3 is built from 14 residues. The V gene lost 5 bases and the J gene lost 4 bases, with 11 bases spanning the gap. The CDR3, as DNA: TGTGCCACCAGCGTCCCGGGTCTTAATGAAAAACTGTTTTTT. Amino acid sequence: CATSVPGLNEKLFF.

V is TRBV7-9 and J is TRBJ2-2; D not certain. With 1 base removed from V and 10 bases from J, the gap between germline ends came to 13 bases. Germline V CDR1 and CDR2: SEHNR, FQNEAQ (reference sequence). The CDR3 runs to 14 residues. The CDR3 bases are TGTGCCAGCAGCTTAGTACCCATCCGAGTGGAGCTGTTTTTT. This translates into CASSLVPIRVELFF.

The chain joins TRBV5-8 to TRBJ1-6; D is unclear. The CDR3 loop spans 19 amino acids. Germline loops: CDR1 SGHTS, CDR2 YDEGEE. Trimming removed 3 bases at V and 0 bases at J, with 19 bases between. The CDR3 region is CASSSNWRPQSSYNSPLHF. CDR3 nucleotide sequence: TGTGCCAGCAGCTCAAACTGGAGACCCCAGAGCTCCTATAATTCACCCCTCCACTTT. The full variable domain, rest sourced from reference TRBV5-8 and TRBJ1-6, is EAGVTQSPTHLIKTRGQQATLRCSPISGHTSVYWYQQALGLGLQFLLWYDEGEERNRGNFPPRFSGRQFPNYSSELNVNALELEDSALYLCASSSNWRPQSSYNSPLHFGNGTRLTVT.

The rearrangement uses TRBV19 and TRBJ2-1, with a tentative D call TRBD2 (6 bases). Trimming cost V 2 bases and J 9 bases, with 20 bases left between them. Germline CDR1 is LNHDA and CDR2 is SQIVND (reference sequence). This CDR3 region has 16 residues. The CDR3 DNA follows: TGTGCCAGTAGTATAATCGGCGGGATCCTACACAGTGAGCAGTTCTTC. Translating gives CASSIIGGILHSEQFF.

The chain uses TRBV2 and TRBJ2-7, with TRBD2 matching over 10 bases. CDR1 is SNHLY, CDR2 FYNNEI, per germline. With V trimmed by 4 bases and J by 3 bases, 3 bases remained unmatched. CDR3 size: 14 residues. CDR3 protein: CASSALAGDYEQYF. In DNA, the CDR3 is TGTGCCAGCAGTGCCCTAGCGGGGGACTACGAGCAGTACTTC. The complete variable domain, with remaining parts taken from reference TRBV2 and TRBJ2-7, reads EPEVTQTPSHQVTQMGQEVILRCVPISNHLYFYWYRQILGQKVEFLVSFYNNEISEKSEIFDDQFSVERPDGSNFTLKIRSTKLEDSAMYFCASSALAGDYEQYFGPGTRLTVT.

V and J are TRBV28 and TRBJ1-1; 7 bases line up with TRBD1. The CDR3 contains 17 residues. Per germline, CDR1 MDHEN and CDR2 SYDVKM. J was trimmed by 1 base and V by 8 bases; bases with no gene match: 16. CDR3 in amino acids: CASQGGGRIEPNTEAFF. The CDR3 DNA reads TGTGCCAGCCAGGGGGGCGGGCGTATAGAACCGAACACTGAAGCTTTCTTT.

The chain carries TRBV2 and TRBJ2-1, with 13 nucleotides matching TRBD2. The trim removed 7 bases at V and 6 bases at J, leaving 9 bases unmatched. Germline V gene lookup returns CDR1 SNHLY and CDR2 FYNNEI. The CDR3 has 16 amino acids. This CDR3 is CASKVEGLAGRNEQFF. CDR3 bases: TGTGCCAGCAAGGTCGAGGGACTAGCGGGGCGCAATGAGCAGTTCTTC.

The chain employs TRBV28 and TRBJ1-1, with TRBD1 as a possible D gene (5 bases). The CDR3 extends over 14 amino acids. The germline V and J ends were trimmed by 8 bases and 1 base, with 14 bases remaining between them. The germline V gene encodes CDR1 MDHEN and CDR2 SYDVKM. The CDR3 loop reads CASPASGQNTEAFF. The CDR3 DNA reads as TGTGCCAGCCCCGCCTCAGGACAGAACACTGAAGCTTTCTTT.